This entry lists 21 T cell receptor beta chains sequenced from one sample in a study of T cell repertoires in cytomegalovirus infection. TCRdb independently ran MiXCR on the reads; one entry per CDR3 protein. The repertoire holds fewer than 1,000,000 distinct CDR3 sequences, around 30% seen once, with over 13% in the top ten. Their target antigens are unknown. Specimen: cultured CD8+ T cells from PBMCs, collected from culture after CMV antigen stimulation. The receptor source for this set is a human donor in good health (CMV status not recorded). Some clones in this sample may be carry-over from other donors' samples.

The J gene is TRBJ1-2, the V gene TRBV12-3 or TRBV12-4, with no clear D. The CDR3 has 13 amino acids. Trimming left V 7 bases short and J 7 bases short, with 16 bases between. The CDR3 loop reads CASTPGVSFGYTF. For the CDR3, the DNA is TGTGCCAGCACCCCCGGGGTATCTTTTGGCTACACCTTC.

The V and J genes are TRBV7-3 and TRBJ2-7; either TRBD1 or TRBD2 may supply D (5 bases each). Trimming pared 3 bases from V and 1 base from J, leaving 13 bases between. Germline lookup yields CDR1 SGHTA and CDR2 FQGTGA. This CDR3 has 15 amino acids. CDR3 in amino acids: CASSLGEWGSYEQYV. The CDR3 nucleotides read TGTGCCAGCAGCTTGGGGGAGTGGGGGTCCTACGAGCAGTACGTC.

This clonotype was counted only a few times. The chain employs TRBV5-6 and TRBJ1-1; D gene unclear. Trimming cost V 2 bases and J 3 bases, with 14 bases left between them. The CDR3 sequence is 15 residues long. Germline CDR1 is SGHDT and CDR2 is YYEEEE. The CDR3: CASSFWTRADTEAFF. CDR3 coding DNA: TGTGCCAGCAGCTTTTGGACGAGGGCGGACACTGAAGCTTTCTTT.

This clonotype was counted between two and nine times. V gene TRBV6-2 or TRBV6-3 combines with J gene TRBJ2-1, with a possible D match to TRBD2 (5 bases). This CDR3 has 14 residues. The germline V and J ends were trimmed by 1 base and 3 bases, with 7 bases remaining between them. Germline assignment: CDR1 MNHEY and CDR2 SVGEGT. The CDR3 reads CASSYLAIYNEQFF. The CDR3, as DNA: TGTGCCAGCAGTTACTTAGCGATCTACAATGAGCAGTTCTTC.

Remarks on this clonotype: An end of the junction does not agree with germline; a read error may underlie this. V gene TRBV5-6 combines with J gene TRBJ1-2, with D perhaps matching TRBD1 (6 bases). CDR3 size: 17 residues. Germline V gene data show CDR1 as SGHDT and CDR2 as YYEEEE. The CDR3 spells CASSLGQEPQIVYDYTF. The CDR3 DNA reads TGTGCCAGCAGCTTGGGACAGGAGCCGCAAATCGTCTATGACTACACCTTC.

This clonotype was detected many times. This rearrangement joins TRBV7-8 to TRBJ1-3; a possible D gene is TRBD1 (5 bases). This CDR3 region has 15 residues. In germline, CDR1 is SGHVS, CDR2 FQNEAQ. Trimming left V 2 bases short and J 0 bases short, with 8 bases between. The CDR3 loop is CASSLQGGSGNTIYF. The DNA of the CDR3 is TGTGCCAGCAGCTTACAGGGCGGCTCTGGAAACACCATATATTTT.

Worth noting for this clonotype: Sequence at one end of the junction differs from germline and may be a read error. The J gene is TRBJ2-7, the V gene TRBV27, with D possibly being TRBD1 (6 bases). Germline CDR1 reads MNHEY; CDR2 reads SMNVEV (reference sequence). The CDR3 runs to 17 residues. This CDR3 reads CASSLYPRQDTGYERYF. The DNA of the CDR3 is TGTGCCAGCAGTTTATATCCCCGACAGGATACAGGCTACGAGCGGTACTTC.

This clonotype was seen ten or more times. The chain is built from TRBV7-2 and TRBJ1-1; possible D gene TRBD1, 6 bases. The V gene's germline CDR1 is SGHTA and CDR2 FQGNSA. The CDR3 consists of 16 residues. The V gene lost 5 bases and the J gene lost 2 bases, with 18 bases spanning the gap. The CDR3 DNA follows: TGTGCCAGCAGCCCTCACAGGGCTCAGAGAAACACTGAAGCTTTCTTT. Translation: CASSPHRAQRNTEAFF.

Many counts were recorded for this clonotype. The rearrangement links TRBV12-3 or TRBV12-4 to TRBJ1-1, with D possibly matching TRBD1 (5 bases). The CDR3 contains 13 residues. Trimming took 8 bases from V and 3 from J, leaving 13 bases between them. The CDR3 sequence: CASGAPGDTEAFF. For the CDR3, the DNA is TGTGCCAGCGGGGCGCCCGGGGACACTGAAGCTTTCTTT.

A remark on this clonotype: This may be a read error, as it is one base from a much larger clone. The chain combines TRBV7-2 with TRBJ1-4; D not certain. This CDR3 has 14 amino acids. The germline V gene encodes CDR1 SGHTA and CDR2 FQGNSA. Trimming pared 5 bases from V and 8 bases from J, leaving 15 bases between. The CDR3 DNA is TGTGCCAGCAGCGCCGGGATTCTGGAGGAAAAACTGTTTTTT. It translates to CASSAGILEEKLFF.

The chain employs TRBV20-1 and TRBJ2-1, with 8 bases lining up with TRBD1. The CDR3 runs to 16 residues. V trimming: 2 bases; J trimming: 3 bases; junction bases outside the gene matches: 9. Germline V gives CDR1 DFQATT, CDR2 SNEGSKA (reference sequence). CDR3 amino acids: CSARSPGQGRYNEQFF. CDR3 DNA: TGCAGTGCTAGATCCCCCGGACAGGGCCGCTACAATGAGCAGTTCTTC.

Regarding this clonotype: Germline is not matched at one junction end, which may reflect a read error. The genes are TRBV4-1 and TRBJ1-1; TRBD1 agrees at 7 bases. The length of the CDR3 is 15 residues. Per the germline V gene, CDR1 is MGHRA and CDR2 is YSYEKL. The CDR3 reads CASSQATGFHTEAFF. CDR3 bases: TGTGCCAGCAGCCAAGCGACAGGGTTCCACACTGAAGCTTTCTTT.

The chain carries TRBV10-3 and TRBJ1-5, with D perhaps TRBD1 (6 bases). The CDR3 runs 16 residues. V lost 2 bases and J lost 3, with 14 bases in between. The germline CDR1 and CDR2 sequences are ENHRY and SYGVKD. The CDR3 reads CAISETWAGVNQPQHF. The CDR3 DNA reads TGTGCCATCAGTGAGACTTGGGCAGGGGTCAATCAGCCCCAGCATTTT.

This clonotype turned up a few times. The chain uses TRBV5-1 and TRBJ2-1; no clear D. The CDR3 spans 14 residues. Germline lookup yields CDR1 SGHRS and CDR2 YFSETQ. Trimming left V 3 bases short and J 0 bases short, with 7 bases between. This CDR3 reads CASSSSNSYNEQFF. The DNA for the CDR3 is TGCGCCAGCAGCTCCAGCAACTCCTACAATGAGCAGTTCTTC.

Only a few counts were recorded for this clonotype. This chain uses TRBV7-9 with TRBJ2-4; D possibly corresponds to TRBD1 (5 bases). This CDR3 contains 15 residues. V was trimmed by 5 bases and J by 0 bases, leaving 11 bases between them. From germline, CDR1 is SEHNR and CDR2 FQNEAQ (reference sequence). As DNA, the CDR3 is TGTGCCAGCAGCCTAACAGGCAAAGCCAAAAACATTCAGTACTTC. Protein: CASSLTGKAKNIQYF.

Only one count was recorded for this clonotype. The germline gene is not matched at one end of the junction; a read error may be the cause. CDR3 loop: CASSLEPSGVANTGELFF. The CDR3 DNA follows: TGTGCTAGCAGCTTAGAACCTAGCGGGGTCGCGAACACCGGGGAGCTGTTTTTT. The V and J genes are TRBV7-7 and TRBJ2-2; the match to TRBD2 covers 9 bases. Germline-derived CDR1 and CDR2 are SSHAT and FNYEAQ (reference sequence). This CDR3 is 18 amino acids long.

The chain employs TRBV7-9 and TRBJ2-7; TRBD2 agrees at 7 bases. This CDR3 spans 13 amino acids. V lost 5 bases and J lost 5; bases outside the gene matches: 6. Germline lookup yields CDR1 SEHNR and CDR2 FQNEAQ (reference sequence). CDR3 DNA sequence: TGTGCCAGCAGCCCTCGGGAGGCCCACGAGCAGTACTTC. Translated, it gives CASSPREAHEQYF.

This chain uses TRBV5-5 with TRBJ2-3, with 9 bases lining up with TRBD1. In germline, CDR1 is SGHKS, CDR2 YYEKEE (reference sequence). The CDR3 has 14 residues. V shed 3 bases and J 3 bases; nucleotides not matched to a gene: 2. In nucleotides, the CDR3 is TGTGCCAGCAGCTGGACAGGGGTGACAGATACGCAGTATTTT. Its translation: CASSWTGVTDTQYF.

CDR3 amino acids: CASSTRYHTEAFF. In DNA form, the CDR3 reads TGCGCCAGCAGCACCCGGTATCACACTGAAGCTTTCTTT. V is TRBV5-1 and J is TRBJ1-1; no definite D call. This CDR3 is built from 13 residues. Per germline, CDR1 SGHRS and CDR2 YFSETQ. V gave up 4 bases and J gave up 3 bases, with 10 bases separating them.

V and J are TRBV6-6 and TRBJ1-1, with D unresolved. This CDR3 has 12 amino acids. Germline CDR1 MNHNY, CDR2 SVGAGI (reference sequence). Trimming stripped 8 bases from V and 3 bases from J, with 10 bases between. The CDR3 DNA reads TGTGCCAGCCTATTAGAGGACACTGAAGCTTTCTTT. Its protein is CASLLEDTEAFF.

On this clonotype: No conserved phenylalanine or tryptophan is present at the end of the CDR3, so a read error is the likely explanation. The V call is TRBV7-6, the J call TRBJ2-7, with TRBD2 as a possible D gene (6 bases). V lost 4 bases and J 1 base, leaving 8 bases between the germline ends. Looked up from germline, CDR1 is SGHVS and CDR2 is FNYEAQ. This CDR3 is built from 13 residues. The CDR3 reads CASSWDWSYEQYY. The CDR3 DNA sequence: TGTGCCAGCAGCTGGGACTGGTCCTACGAGCAGTACTAC.